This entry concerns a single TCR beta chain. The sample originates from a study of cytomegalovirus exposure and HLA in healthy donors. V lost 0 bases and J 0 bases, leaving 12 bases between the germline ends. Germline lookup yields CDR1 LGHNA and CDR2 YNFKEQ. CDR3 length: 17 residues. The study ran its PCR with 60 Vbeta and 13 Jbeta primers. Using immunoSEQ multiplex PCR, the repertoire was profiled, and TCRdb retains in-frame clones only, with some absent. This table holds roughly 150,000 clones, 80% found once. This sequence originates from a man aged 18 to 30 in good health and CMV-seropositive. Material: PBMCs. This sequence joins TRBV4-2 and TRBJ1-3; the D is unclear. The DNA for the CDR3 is TGTGCCAGCAGCCAAGACAATACGGGGAGCTCTGGAAACACCATATATTTT. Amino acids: CASSQDNTGSSGNTIYF.